This T cell receptor (beta chain) was recovered during a study of identical twins. Study-wide points: Abundant beta clonotypes from cord blood bore fewer insertions; memory repertoires lacked this pattern. Cross-sectional statistical analysis, not tracking of the same donors, underpinned the conclusions.

Template switching created a universal primer site, and the cDNA included unique molecular identifiers. TCRdb itself ran the 5' RACE reads through MiXCR, one entry per CDR3 protein. This table has 550,000 to 800,000 distinct CDR3 sequences, around 7.4% appearing once. Per the germline V gene, CDR1 is MNHNS and CDR2 is SASEGT. V trimming: 7 bases; J trimming: 1 base; junction bases outside the gene matches: 4. The CDR3 length is 14 residues. This clonotype was found many times. Its matching antigen is unknown. The same data also contributed to another study, on yellow fever vaccine responses in identical twins. That publication notes: Twin vaccine T cell responses reportedly seemed partly convergent, partly personalized.

This TCR came from a woman aged 18 to 35 in good health. The rearrangement joins TRBV6-1 to TRBJ2-3; TRBD1 agrees at 8 bases. What was sequenced was PBMCs. The CDR3 sequence is CASKTGVGTDTQYF. For the CDR3, the DNA is TGTGCCAGCAAGACAGGGGTTGGCACAGATACGCAGTATTTT.